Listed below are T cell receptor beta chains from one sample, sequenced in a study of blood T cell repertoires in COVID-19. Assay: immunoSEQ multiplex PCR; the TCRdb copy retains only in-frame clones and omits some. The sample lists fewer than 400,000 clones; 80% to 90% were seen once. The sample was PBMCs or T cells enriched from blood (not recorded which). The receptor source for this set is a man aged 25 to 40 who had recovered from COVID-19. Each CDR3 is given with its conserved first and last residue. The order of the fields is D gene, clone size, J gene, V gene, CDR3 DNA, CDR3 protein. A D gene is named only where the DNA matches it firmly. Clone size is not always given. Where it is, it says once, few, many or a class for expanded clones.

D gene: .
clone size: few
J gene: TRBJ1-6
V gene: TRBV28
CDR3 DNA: TGTGCCAGCGAAGGTCGGGGTAATTCACCCCTCCACTTT
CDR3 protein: CASEGRGNSPLHF

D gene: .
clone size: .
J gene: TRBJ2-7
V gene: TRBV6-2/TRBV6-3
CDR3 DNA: TGTGCCAGCAGTTACTCGTTTACGCGGGGAACTAATACCTACGAGCAGTACTTC
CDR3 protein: CASSYSFTRGTNTYEQYF

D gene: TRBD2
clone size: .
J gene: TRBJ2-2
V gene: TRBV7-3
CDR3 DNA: TGTGCCAGCAGCTCGGGACTAGCGACCGGGGAGCTGTTTTTT
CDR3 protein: CASSSGLATGELFF

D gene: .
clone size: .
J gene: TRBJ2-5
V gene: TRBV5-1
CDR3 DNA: TGCGCCAGCAGCTTGGATCGATGGGGGGATACCCAAGAGACCCAGTACTTC
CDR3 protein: CASSLDRWGDTQETQYF

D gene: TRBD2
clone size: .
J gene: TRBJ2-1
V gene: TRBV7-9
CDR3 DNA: TGTGCCAGCAGCTTGTTAGCGGGGGGGTACGCCTATGAGCAGTTCTTC
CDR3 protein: CASSLLAGGYAYEQFF

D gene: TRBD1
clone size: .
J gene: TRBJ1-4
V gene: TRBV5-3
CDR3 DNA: TGTGCCAGAAGCTGGGTACGGACGTCGGGACAGCCTAATGAAAAACTGTTTTTT
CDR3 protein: CARSWVRTSGQPNEKLFF

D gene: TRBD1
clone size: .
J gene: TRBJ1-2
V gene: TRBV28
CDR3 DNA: TGTGCCAGCAGTTTATCCCTTGGGACAGGGAAGAATGGCTACACCTTC
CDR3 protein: CASSLSLGTGKNGYTF

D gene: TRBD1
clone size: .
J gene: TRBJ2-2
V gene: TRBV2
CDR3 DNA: TGTGCCAGCAGGACAGGGGGCTCCAGAGCCGGGGAGCTGTTTTTT
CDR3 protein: CASRTGGSRAGELFF

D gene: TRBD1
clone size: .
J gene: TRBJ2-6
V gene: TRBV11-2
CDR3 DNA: TGTGCCAGCAGTTCGACAGGGGGCACAACTGGGGCCAACGTCCTGACTTTC
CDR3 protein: CASSSTGGTTGANVLTF

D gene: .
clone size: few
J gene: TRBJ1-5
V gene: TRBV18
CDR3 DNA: TGTGCCAGCTCACCACTTGAGGGGAGGGATCAGCCCCAGCATTTT
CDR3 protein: CASSPLEGRDQPQHF

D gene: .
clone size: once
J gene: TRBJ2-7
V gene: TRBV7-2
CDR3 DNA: TGTGCCAGCAGCCCCCGGGTAGGAAAGAACTACGAGCAGTACTTC
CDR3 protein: CASSPRVGKNYEQYF

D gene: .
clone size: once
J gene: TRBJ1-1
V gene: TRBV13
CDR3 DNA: TGTGCCAGCAGCGCCCCCTCGGGGGGCTCGGAAGCTTTCTTT
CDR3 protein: CASSAPSGGSEAFF

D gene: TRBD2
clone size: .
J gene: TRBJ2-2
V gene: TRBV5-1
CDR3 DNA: TGCGCCAGCACCCTGACTAGCGACACCGGGGAGCTGTTTTTT
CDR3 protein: CASTLTSDTGELFF

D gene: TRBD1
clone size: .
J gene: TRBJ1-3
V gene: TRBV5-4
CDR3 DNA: TGTGCCAGCAGCTTGGCGGGACAGGGGGGAAACACCATATATTTT
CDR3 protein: CASSLAGQGGNTIYF

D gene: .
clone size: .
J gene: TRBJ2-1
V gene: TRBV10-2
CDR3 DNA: TGCGCCAGCAGTGATGGCAGGTTTTACAATGAGCAGTTCTTC
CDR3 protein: CASSDGRFYNEQFF